One T cell receptor (beta chain) is described in this entry. The antigen is unknown. With 60 Vbeta and 13 Jbeta primers, the PCR was carried out. Produced via immunoSEQ multiplex PCR; TCRdb's table is partial and in-frame only. The sample lists over 200,000 clones; more than 75% were seen once. This sample stems from a study of cytomegalovirus exposure and HLA in healthy donors. Study information: Prior work identified around 110 million unique TCR beta sequences in 150 million to 200 million T cells. General study results and limits: In vitro testing confirmed a few CMV-associated chains as specific for CMV antigens. Reports indicated that the classifier achieved high specificity and sensitivity in diagnosing cytomegalovirus status. Later analysis showed TCR association rates varying by HLA locus, highest for DRB1 and lowest for HLA-C.

With V trimmed by 1 base and J by 0 bases, 7 bases remained unmatched. This CDR3 is 17 amino acids long. Looked up from germline, CDR1 is SGHVS and CDR2 is FQNEAQ. Sequenced input: PBMCs. The genes are TRBV7-8 and TRBJ2-7, with 9 bases fitting TRBD2. The receptor's source is a man aged 35 to 55 in good health and CMV-seropositive. The CDR3 here is CASSLVLAGLSSYEQYV. CDR3 bases: TGTGCCAGCAGCTTAGTACTAGCGGGCCTAAGCTCCTACGAGCAGTACGTC.